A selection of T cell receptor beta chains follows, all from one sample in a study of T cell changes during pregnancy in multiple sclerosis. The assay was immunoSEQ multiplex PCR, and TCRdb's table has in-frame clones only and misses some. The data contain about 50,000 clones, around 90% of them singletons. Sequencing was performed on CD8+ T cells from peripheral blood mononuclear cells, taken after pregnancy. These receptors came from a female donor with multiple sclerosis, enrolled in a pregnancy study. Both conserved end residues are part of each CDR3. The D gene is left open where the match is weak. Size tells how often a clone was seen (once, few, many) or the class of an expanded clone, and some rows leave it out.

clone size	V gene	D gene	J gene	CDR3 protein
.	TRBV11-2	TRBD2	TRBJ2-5	CASSSSGQETQYF
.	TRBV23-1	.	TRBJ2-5	CASSQNLLDKERETQYF
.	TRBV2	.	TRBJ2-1	CASSPPYNEQFF
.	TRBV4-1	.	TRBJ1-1	CASSQEETVGPSTEAFF
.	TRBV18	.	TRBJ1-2	CASSHTSRERNYGYTF
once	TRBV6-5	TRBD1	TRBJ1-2	CASSWAGTGGWGYTF
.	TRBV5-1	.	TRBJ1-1	CASSWHTPLGGNTEAFF
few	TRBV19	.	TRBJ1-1	CASSIGSRTEAFF
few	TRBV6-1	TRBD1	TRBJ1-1	CASSAYPGQGSSEAFF
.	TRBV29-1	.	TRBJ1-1	CSVTAGASNTEAFF
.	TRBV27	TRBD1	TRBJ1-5	CASSLGQGAQPQHF
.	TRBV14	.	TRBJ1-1	CASSPSGYEAFF
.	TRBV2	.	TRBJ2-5	CASRRTVLGETQYF
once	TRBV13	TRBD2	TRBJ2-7	CASSGEGLAGGGEQYF
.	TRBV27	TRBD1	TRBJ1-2	CASSLDRANYGYTF
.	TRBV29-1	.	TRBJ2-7	CSATDAYEQYF
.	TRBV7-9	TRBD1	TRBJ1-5	CASSLQGTVSQPQHF
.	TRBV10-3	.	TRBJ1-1	CAIQPRVQGNTEAFF
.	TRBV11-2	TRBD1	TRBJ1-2	CASSLPPSTGEGSSRGYTF
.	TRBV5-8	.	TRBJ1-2	CASSFRTYYGYTF
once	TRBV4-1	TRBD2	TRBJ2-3	CASSPRTSESDTQYF
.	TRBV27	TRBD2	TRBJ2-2	CASSLSGLAGGSANTGELFF
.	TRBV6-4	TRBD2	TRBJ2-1	CASSDQAGGLSNEQFF
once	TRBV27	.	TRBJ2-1	CASSAAGLIGFDEQFF
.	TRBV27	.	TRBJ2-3	CASSPGTLSTDTQYF
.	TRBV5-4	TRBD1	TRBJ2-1	CASSSPQRITAGGEQFF
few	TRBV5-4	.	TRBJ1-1	CASSSQTHTEAFF
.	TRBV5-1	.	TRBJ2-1	CASSFYPPSSYNEQFF
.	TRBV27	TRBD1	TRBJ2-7	CASREVDRGYDEQYF
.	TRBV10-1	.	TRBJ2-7	CASSLSSRPYEQYF
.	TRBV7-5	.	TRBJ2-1	CVRSSPPDSPYNEQFF
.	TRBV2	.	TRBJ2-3	CASLQLTAGGTDTQYF
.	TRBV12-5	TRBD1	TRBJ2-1	CASGPGQGLSNEQFF
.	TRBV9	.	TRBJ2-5	CASSVARDSFEGTQYF
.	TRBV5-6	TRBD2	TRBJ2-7	CASSLGLAVPYEQYF
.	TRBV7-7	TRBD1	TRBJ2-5	CASSFFRGQETQYF
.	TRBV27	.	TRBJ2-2	CASRRDTSPNTGELFF
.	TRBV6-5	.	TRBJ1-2	CASSPSDSYGYTF
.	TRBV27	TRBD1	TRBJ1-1	CASSLGTGGNTEAFF
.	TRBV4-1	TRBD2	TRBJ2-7	CASSQEPGLGTYEQYF